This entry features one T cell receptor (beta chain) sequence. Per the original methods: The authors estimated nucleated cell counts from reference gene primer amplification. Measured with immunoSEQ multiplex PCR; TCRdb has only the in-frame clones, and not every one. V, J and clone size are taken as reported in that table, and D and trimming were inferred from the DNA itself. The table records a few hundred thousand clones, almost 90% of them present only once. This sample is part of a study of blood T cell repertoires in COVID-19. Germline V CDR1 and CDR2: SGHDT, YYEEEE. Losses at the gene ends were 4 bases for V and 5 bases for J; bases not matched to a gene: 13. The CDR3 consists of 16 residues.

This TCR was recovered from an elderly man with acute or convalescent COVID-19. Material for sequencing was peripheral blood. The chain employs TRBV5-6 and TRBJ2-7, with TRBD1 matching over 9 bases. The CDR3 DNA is TGTGCCAGCAGCCTCGAGAACAGGGGGCGGTTCGACGAGCAGTACTTC. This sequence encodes CASSLENRGRFDEQYF. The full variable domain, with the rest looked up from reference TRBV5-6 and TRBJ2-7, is DAGVTQSPTHLIKTRGQQVTLRCSPKSGHDTVSWYQQALGQGPQFIFQYYEEEERQRGNFPDRFSGHQFPNYSSELNVNALLLGDSALYLCASSLENRGRFDEQYFGPGTRLTVT.